The clone carrying this T cell receptor beta chain appeared many times. The CDR3 contains 14 residues. Germline CDR1 and CDR2: LNHNV and YYDKDF (reference sequence). Germline trimming cut 5 bases from V and 2 bases from J; bases unmatched to any gene: 5. Treg sorting used a CD4+CD25+CD127-/low gate. TCRdb re-derived calls from the 5' RACE reads in MiXCR, one entry per CDR3 protein. Of about 11,000 distinct CDR3 sequences listed, 27% are singletons. This clonotype originated in a female donor with breast cancer. This rearrangement joins TRBV15 to TRBJ2-7; 8 bases are a match to TRBD1. Material for sequencing was Tregs sorted from a lymph node. The CDR3 DNA follows: TGTGCCACCAGCGAACAGGACAGGGCCTACGAGCAGTACTTC. It encodes CATSEQDRAYEQYF. The full variable domain, its missing parts supplied by reference TRBV15 and TRBJ2-7, is DAMVIQNPRYQVTQFGKPVTLSCSQTLNHNVMYWYQQKSSQAPKLLFHYYDKDFNNEADTPDNFQSRRPNTSFCFLDIRSPGLGDTAMYLCATSEQDRAYEQYFGPGTRLTVT.